The entry that follows covers one T cell receptor beta chain sequence. Antigen specificity is unknown. One junction end disagrees with the germline gene, perhaps due to a read error. The data belong to a study of tumor and adjacent non-tumor tissue in lung cancer. Looking at the study overall: There were 11 to 13 adenocarcinoma, 2 squamous cell carcinoma and 1 small cell lung cancer cases.

TCRbeta libraries were built with three rounds of nested PCR, modified from ARM-PCR. TCRdb itself ran the multiplex PCR reads through MiXCR, one entry per CDR3 protein. This table holds 65,000 to 75,000 distinct CDR3 sequences, under 80% found once. There are 16 residues in the CDR3. Germline V gene sequence: CDR1 MNHNS, CDR2 SASEGT. The template was RNA from unsorted bulk tissue. The normal lung tissue was taken more than 3 cm from the tumor edge. General study points: Top 100 clones took a larger repertoire share in normal lung. Tumor tissue had significantly higher TCR diversity than normal lung. Patients with more diverse tumor TCRs had worse survival.

The origin of this receptor is a man aged 60 to 69 with non-small cell lung cancer. Sequencing was carried out using distant non-tumor lung tissue. The rearrangement joins TRBV6-1 to TRBJ1-5, with 9 bases identical to TRBD1. This CDR3 is CANSARNRGLNQPQHF. The CDR3, as DNA: TGTGCCAACAGTGCACGGAACAGGGGGCTCAATCAGCCCCAGCATTTT.